The present T cell receptor beta chain was sequenced within a study of cytomegalovirus exposure and HLA in healthy donors (dated by TCRdb to 2017 to 2019). For context, the study as a whole: In an earlier analysis of 550 to 750 of the donors, roughly 300 Gb of sequence data and 90 million to 130 million unique TCR beta sequences from roughly 200 million T cells were reported. An early release covering roughly 640 HLA-typed donors comprised about 290 gigabases of sequencing data and some 79 million unique TCR sequences. Of the 300 to 500 genotyped donors, 75% to 85% were placed in the genetic ancestry cluster associated with self-reported Caucasian donors. The study was designed to test whether signatures of past pathogen exposure could be identified by cataloging public T cell receptors. Using immunosequencing, the study profiled T cell repertoires from 666 subjects and related those repertoires to cytomegalovirus serostatus. Along with the roughly 700-subject first cohort, a separate validation cohort of over a hundred different subjects was used. High-throughput TCR immunosequencing, statistical association of individual TCRs with disease status, and machine learning were combined to predict cytomegalovirus infection status. In a later analysis, previously published TCR beta repertoires from 550 to 750 donors were re-analyzed and high-resolution HLA genotyping was added so that TCR occurrence patterns could be studied. Rather than drawing on any new phenotypic data, the later analysis identified candidate immune exposures from TCR beta sequences and the way those sequences occurred across donors. To decide whether each TCR beta V gene segment behaved as functional or pseudogenic, an earlier analysis of 587 of the donors relied on high-throughput TCR beta sequencing. Donor age, sex, ethnicity and CMV serostatus were compiled alongside the repertoire data. Genome-wide SNP genotypes for about 65% of the roughly 670 donors were used in a later genetic analysis, which treated that subset as a discovery cohort. Every repertoire in the discovery cohort had been generated on one and the same sequencing platform. HLA typing covered class I and class II loci at four-digit resolution. Typing coverage varied by locus: roughly 620-640 donors for A, B, C, DRB1 and DQB1; roughly 510 for DQA1; 600 to 610 for DPA1; around 450 for DPB1. About 5 DR-DQ haplotypes were handled as single units for association and clustering, since linkage in the cohort was strong. Among roughly 370 genotyped donors of the cohort, an average of about 240,000 unique TCR beta nucleotide sequences were sequenced per donor, around a sixth of them non-productive. Study-wide findings and limitations: It was suggested by the authors that the approach could potentially be generalized to other disease states and immunological phenotypes. The study listed approximately 160 TCR beta chains as associated with cytomegalovirus. Because the 87-base-pair reads could not distinguish some IMGT-functional V segments, including TRBV6-2 and TRBV6-3, those segments were excluded. Because HLA typing was unavailable for some donors at each locus, only the typed subset was used in association tests. According to a later genetic analysis, donors in an Asian-associated ancestry cluster had fewer N-insertions in productive TCRs than the roughly 700-donor mean. At a false discovery rate of 0.05, a later analysis linked 15,000 to 20,000 TCR beta sequences to specific HLA alleles. An association between a missense DCLRE1C variant and V-gene and J-gene trimming of TCR beta chains was found in a later genetic analysis and replicated in an independent cohort. In a later analysis, HLA-associated TCR beta chains showed more clonal expansion and lower generation probabilities than non-associated chains that were equally common. In a later analysis, TCR association rates were found to vary across HLA loci, with the most associated TCRs seen for DRB1 alleles and the fewest for HLA-C alleles. Some 16 rarely observed V segments, including chromosome 9 orphons, were excluded from the earlier analysis of several hundred of the donors because counts were too low. Cytomegalovirus status was reported to be diagnosed by the classifier with high specificity and sensitivity in both the original and validation cohorts. An earlier analysis of several hundred of the donors showed that most TCR beta V segments appeared in productive rearrangements either about 87% or about 30% of the time, which broadly matched IMGT annotations. Linkage disequilibrium might explain the correlated functional status among segregating V segments, but an unknown experimental factor could not be ruled out. While some public TCRs were present in many individuals, most TCR sequences turned up only very rarely across donors. The sequencing pipeline was judged likely to have produced a cluster of highly shared sequence variants as a technical artifact. Most CMV-associated TCR beta chains appeared to be HLA-restricted in a later analysis, and the HLA associations seemed to be driven largely by CMV exposure. Presence/absence analyses assumed roughly uniform sequencing depth across donors, an assumption that may not hold. A later analysis reported that several top co-occurrence clusters appeared linked to parvovirus B19, influenza, CMV and Epstein-Barr virus. A further reported finding was that TCR beta sequences accurately predicted the HLA-A and HLA-B alleles for most subjects in the first cohort. Only TCR beta chains were sequenced in this cohort, and the absence of alpha or paired-chain data limited detectable features. Assigning TCR associations to individual alleles was difficult when HLA alleles, especially DR and DQ, strongly co-occurred. CMV serostatus was the only immune exposure information available for the cohort. A few of the identified cytomegalovirus-associated TCR beta chains were confirmed in vitro to be specific for cytomegalovirus antigens.

A word on this clone: Its recognized antigen is unknown. No much larger clone is present one base from it, and per-base qualities are unavailable.

V drops 0 bases and J drops 0 bases, leaving 9 bases in between. According to the germline V gene, CDR1 reads MGHRA and CDR2 reads YSYEKL. From the cysteine through the phenylalanine, the CDR3 covers 16 amino acids. This entry keeps only the CDR3 DNA: 48 bases, framed from base 1. The cohort consisted of some 670 healthy bone marrow donors. All cohort members were sampled while nominally healthy, although unrecorded immune exposures were likely present. CMV serostatus was recorded as positive for just under 300 and negative for about 50% of the 666 cohort members, whereas no CMV serostatus was recorded for the donor in question. A peripheral blood sample was collected from each donor, and TCR beta sequencing was performed on peripheral blood mononuclear cells. The Qiagen DNeasy Blood Extraction Kit was used to extract genomic DNA from the blood cell samples. Libraries were constructed by the immunoSEQ multiplex PCR assay. For the multiplex PCR, a mixture combining 60 forward primers for TCR Vbeta segments and 13 reverse primers for TCR Jbeta segments was used. A multiplex PCR assay on genomic DNA amplified the CDR3 region of rearranged TCR beta genes. The amplified TCR beta libraries were sequenced on the Illumina HiSeq System as 87-base-pair reads. The original methods were these. A later analysis tallied some 79 million unique TCR beta chains across the 666 repertoires, and around 12 million of those chains were shared by two or more donors. Raw reads were error-corrected and collapsed into unique sequences with a nearest-neighbor algorithm that merged closely related sequences to remove PCR and sequencing errors. To assign V, D and J gene segments, CDR3 sequences were aligned to IMGT reference sequences. For a sequence to be retained, a match of at least six nucleotides was required to both a V gene segment and a J gene segment. Rearrangements were called productive when the CDR3 lacked stop codons and stayed in frame with V and J; all others were non-productive. Following IMGT convention, CDR3 was defined as the stretch from the second conserved V-encoded cysteine up to the conserved J-encoded phenylalanine. The earlier analysis of fewer than 750 of the donors excluded sequences that lacked an unambiguous match to a single V gene segment. In an earlier analysis of a few hundred of the donors, V segments were called functional above 56.7% productive rearrangements and were called segregating when the between-donor standard deviation exceeded 5%. A statistical classification framework was built to diagnose cytomegalovirus status from the catalog of TCR beta chain sequences. A later analysis assigned V and J genes by comparing TCR nucleotide sequences with IMGT/GENE-DB human TR gene sequences. Using the TCRdist pipeline, a later analysis assigned CDR3 sequences along with most-parsimonious VDJ recombination scenarios. In a later analysis, each TCR beta chain was defined by its CDR3 amino acid sequence together with its V-gene family, and reads lacking a unique V-gene family were excluded. In a later analysis, some 600 highly shared, low-generation-probability nucleotide sequences were removed to address suspected cross-contamination and a sequencing artifact. For each public chain, a later analysis derived a clonal expansion index from normalized ranks of inferred template counts within each repertoire. In a later analysis, generation probabilities were computed with a VDJ recombination model fitted to out-of-frame rearrangements, and the resulting probabilities were checked against IGoR. A later analysis scored TCR-TCR, TCR-HLA and TCR-CMV co-occurrence with hypergeometric tests, applying a repertoire-size bias correction to TCR pairs. A later analysis estimated false discovery rates by permuting HLA or CMV assignments 20 times. A later analysis grouped co-occurring TCRs with DBSCAN, adding TCRdist sequence similarity when clustering within HLA-allele-positive subsets. Repertoires with fewer than 30,000 or more than 120,000 public chains, plus five repertoires with anomalous nucleotide sharing, were excluded from co-occurrence clustering. What TCRdb holds here is the immuneACCESS table cut down to in-frame rearrangements. Part of the clones is not present; checked against another copy, under half of the missing clones reflect an unresolved V gene, and the others are unexplained. V, J and clone size were drawn from that table, and D and trimming were deduced from the DNA. This sample holds roughly 150,000 clones; 65% to 70% were observed only once. The biggest ten clones account for 1.5% to 2% of the sample.

This TCR came from a human donor in good health. The sequenced sample consisted of PBMCs. The sequence is built from TRBV4-1 and TRBJ1-3; the D gene cannot be named for sure. The CDR3 corresponds to CASSQDPPSSGNTIYF. The bases are TGCGCCAGCAGCCAAGACCCCCCTAGCTCTGGAAACACCATATATTTT.